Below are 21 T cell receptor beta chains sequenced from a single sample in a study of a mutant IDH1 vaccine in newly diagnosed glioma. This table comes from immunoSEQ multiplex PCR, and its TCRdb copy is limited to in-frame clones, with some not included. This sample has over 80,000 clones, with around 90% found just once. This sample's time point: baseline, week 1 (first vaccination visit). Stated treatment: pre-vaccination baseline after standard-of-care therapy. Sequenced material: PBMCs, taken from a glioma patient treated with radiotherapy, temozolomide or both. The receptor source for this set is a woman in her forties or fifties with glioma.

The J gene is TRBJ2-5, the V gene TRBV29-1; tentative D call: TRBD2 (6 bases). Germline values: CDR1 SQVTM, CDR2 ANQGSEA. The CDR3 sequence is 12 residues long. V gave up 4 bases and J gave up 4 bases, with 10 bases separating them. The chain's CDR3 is CSVGSGGETQYF. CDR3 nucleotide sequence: TGCAGCGTTGGGTCCGGGGGAGAGACCCAGTACTTC.

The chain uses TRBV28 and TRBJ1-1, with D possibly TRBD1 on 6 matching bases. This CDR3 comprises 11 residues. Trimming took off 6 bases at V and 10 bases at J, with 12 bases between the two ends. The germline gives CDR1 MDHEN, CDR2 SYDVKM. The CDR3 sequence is CASSIGGGAFF. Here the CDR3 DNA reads TGTGCCAGCAGCATAGGGGGAGGAGCTTTCTTT.

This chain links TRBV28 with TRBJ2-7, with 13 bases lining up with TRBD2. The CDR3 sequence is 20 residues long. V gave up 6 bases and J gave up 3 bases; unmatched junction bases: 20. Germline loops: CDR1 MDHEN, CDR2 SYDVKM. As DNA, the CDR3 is TGTGCCAGCAGGCCCCTACGAGGACTAGCGGGAGTATACGCGGGCTACGAGCAGTACTTC. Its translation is CASRPLRGLAGVYAGYEQYF. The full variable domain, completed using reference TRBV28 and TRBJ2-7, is DVKVTQSSRYLVKRTGEKVFLECVQDMDHENMFWYRQDPGLGLRLIYFSYDVKMKEKGDIPEGYSVSREKKERFSLILESASTNQTSMYLCASRPLRGLAGVYAGYEQYFGPGTRLTVT.

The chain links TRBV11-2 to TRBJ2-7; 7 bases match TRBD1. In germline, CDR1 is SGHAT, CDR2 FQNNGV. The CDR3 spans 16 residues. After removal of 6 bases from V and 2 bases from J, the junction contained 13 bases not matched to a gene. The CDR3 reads CASSFPRGQDAYEQYF. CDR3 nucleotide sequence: TGTGCCAGCAGTTTCCCCCGCGGACAGGATGCCTACGAGCAGTACTTC.

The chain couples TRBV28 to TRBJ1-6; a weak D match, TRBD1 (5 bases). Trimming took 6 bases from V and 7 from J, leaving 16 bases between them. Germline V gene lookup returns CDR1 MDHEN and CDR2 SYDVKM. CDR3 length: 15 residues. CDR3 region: CASSLTRDDNSPLHF. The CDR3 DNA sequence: TGTGCCAGCAGCTTAACCCGGGACGACAATTCACCCCTCCACTTT.

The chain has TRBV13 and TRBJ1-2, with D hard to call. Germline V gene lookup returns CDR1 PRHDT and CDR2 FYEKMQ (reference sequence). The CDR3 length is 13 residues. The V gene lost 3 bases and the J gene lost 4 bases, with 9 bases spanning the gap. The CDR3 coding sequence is TGTGCCAGCAGCTTGAACCGGGTCTATGGCTACACCTTC. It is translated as CASSLNRVYGYTF.

This CDR3 is CASSVSRDSLSGYTF. CDR3 DNA sequence: TGTGCCAGCAGTGTTTCTCGGGACAGCTTATCTGGCTACACCTTC. The V call is TRBV2, the J call TRBJ1-2, with 7 bases identical to TRBD1. CDR3 length equals 15 residues. The ends lost 4 bases at V and 7 bases at J; junction bases unmatched: 12. Per the germline V gene, CDR1 is SNHLY and CDR2 is FYNNEI.

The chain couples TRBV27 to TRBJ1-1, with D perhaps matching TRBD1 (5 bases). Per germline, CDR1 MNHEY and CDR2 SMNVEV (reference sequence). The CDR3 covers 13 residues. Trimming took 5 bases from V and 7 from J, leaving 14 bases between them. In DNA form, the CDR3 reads TGTGCCAGCAGTAGGTTGGGGCGGGGTGAAGCTTTCTTT. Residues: CASSRLGRGEAFF.

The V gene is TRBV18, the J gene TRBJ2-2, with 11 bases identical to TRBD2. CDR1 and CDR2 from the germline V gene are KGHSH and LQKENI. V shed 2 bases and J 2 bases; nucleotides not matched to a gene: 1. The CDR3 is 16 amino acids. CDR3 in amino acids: CASSPGTSGNTGELFF. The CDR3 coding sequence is TGTGCCAGCTCACCAGGGACTAGCGGAAACACCGGGGAGCTGTTTTTT.

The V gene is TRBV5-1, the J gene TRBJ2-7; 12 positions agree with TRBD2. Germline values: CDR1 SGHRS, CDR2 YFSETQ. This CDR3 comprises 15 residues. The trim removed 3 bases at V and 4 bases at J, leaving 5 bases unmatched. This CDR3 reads CASSSSGRAGYEQYF. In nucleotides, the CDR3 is TGCGCCAGCAGCTCTAGCGGGAGGGCCGGGTACGAGCAGTACTTC.

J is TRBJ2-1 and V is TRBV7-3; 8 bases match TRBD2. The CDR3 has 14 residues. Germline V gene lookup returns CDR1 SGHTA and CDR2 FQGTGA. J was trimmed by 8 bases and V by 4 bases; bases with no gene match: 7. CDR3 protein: CASSSGTRLDEQFF. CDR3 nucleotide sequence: TGTGCCAGCAGCTCAGGGACTAGATTAGATGAGCAGTTCTTC.

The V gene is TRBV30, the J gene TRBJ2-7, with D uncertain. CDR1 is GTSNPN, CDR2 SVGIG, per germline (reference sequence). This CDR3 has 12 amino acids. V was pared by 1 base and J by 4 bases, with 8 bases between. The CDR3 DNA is TGTGCCTGGAGTGGACTGACTTACGAGCAGTACTTC. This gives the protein CAWSGLTYEQYF.

In nucleotides, the CDR3 is TGTGCCAGCAGTTACATCAGTCCACAAGAGACCCAGTACTTC. It specifies CASSYISPQETQYF. V and J are TRBV6-6 and TRBJ2-5; D is undetermined. Germline V gene sequence: CDR1 MNHNY, CDR2 SVGAGI (reference sequence). Trimming took off 2 bases at V and 2 bases at J, with 9 bases between the two ends. CDR3 length: 14 residues.

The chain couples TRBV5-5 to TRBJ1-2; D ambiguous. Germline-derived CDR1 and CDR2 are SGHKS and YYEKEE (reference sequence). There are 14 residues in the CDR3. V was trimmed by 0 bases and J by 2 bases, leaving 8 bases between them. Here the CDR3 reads CASSLAEGNYGYTF. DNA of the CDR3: TGTGCCAGCAGCTTGGCCGAGGGAAACTATGGCTACACCTTC. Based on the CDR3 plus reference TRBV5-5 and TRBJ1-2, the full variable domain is DAGVTQSPTHLIKTRGQQVTLRCSPISGHKSVSWYQQVLGQGPQFIFQYYEKEERGRGNFPDRFSARQFPNYSSELNVNALLLGDSALYLCASSLAEGNYGYTFGSGTRLTVV.

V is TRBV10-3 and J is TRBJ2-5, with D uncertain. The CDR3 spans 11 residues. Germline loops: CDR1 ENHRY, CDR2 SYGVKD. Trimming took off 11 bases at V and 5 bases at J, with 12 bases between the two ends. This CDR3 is CASRVVETQYF. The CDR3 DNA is TGTGCCTCCCGGGTTGTTGAGACCCAGTACTTC.

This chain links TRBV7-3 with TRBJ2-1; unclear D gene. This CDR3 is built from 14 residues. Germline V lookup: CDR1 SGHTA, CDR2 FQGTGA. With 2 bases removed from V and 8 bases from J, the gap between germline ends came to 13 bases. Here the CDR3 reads CASSLLGIEDEQFF. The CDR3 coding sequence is TGTGCCAGCAGCTTATTGGGGATCGAAGATGAGCAGTTCTTC.

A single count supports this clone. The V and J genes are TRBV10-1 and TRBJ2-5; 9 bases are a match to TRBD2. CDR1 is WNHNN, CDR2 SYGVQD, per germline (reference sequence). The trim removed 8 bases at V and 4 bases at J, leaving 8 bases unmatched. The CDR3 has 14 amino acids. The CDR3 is CASSPAGGPETQYF. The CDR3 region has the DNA TGCGCCAGCTCGCCGGCGGGAGGGCCAGAGACCCAGTACTTC.

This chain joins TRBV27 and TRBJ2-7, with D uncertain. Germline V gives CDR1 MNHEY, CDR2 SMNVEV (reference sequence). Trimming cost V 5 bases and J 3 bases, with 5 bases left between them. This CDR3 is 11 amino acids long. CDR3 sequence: CASSRNYEQYF. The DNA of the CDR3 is TGTGCCAGCAGTAGGAACTACGAGCAGTACTTC.

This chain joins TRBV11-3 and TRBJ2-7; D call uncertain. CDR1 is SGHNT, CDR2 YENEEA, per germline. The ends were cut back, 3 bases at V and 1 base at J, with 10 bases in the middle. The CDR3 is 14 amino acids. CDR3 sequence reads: CASSFGGTSYEQYF. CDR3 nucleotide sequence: TGTGCCAGCAGCTTCGGCGGTACGTCCTACGAGCAGTACTTC.

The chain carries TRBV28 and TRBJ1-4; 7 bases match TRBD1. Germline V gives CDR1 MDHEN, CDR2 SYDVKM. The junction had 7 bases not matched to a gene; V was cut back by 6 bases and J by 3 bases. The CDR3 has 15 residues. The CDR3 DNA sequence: TGTGCCAGCAGCCAATACAGGGGACCTAATGAAAAACTGTTTTTT. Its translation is CASSQYRGPNEKLFF.

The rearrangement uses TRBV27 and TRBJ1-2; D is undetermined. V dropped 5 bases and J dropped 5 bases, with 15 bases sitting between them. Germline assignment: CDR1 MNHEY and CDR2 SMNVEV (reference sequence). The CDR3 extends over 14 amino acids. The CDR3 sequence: CASSPLLGSYGYTF. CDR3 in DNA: TGTGCCAGCAGTCCTCTATTGGGAAGTTATGGCTACACCTTC.